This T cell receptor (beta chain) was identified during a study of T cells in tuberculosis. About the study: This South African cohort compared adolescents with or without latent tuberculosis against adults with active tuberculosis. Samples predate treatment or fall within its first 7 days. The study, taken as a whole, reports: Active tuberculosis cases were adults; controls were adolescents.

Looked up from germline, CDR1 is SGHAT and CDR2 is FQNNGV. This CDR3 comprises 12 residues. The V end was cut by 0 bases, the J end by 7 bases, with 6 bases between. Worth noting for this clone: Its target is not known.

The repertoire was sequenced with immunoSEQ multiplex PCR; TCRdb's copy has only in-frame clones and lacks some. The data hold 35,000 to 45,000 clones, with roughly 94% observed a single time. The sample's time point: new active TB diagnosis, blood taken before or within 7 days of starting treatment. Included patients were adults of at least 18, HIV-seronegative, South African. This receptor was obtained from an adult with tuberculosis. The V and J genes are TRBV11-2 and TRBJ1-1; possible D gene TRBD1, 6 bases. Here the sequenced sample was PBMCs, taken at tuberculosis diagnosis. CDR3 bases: TGTGCCAGCAGCTTAGACAGGGGTGAAGCTTTCTTT. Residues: CASSLDRGEAFF.